These 8 T cell receptor beta chains came from one sample sequenced in a study of blood T cell repertoires in COVID-19. The protocol was immunoSEQ multiplex PCR, while the TCRdb copy is restricted to in-frame clones and leaves out a portion. The sample has about 94,000 clones, 84% seen once. The specimen sequenced was peripheral blood. Receptors originate from a man aged 55 to 70 with acute or convalescent COVID-19.

This clone was counted once. This rearrangement joins TRBV10-3 to TRBJ2-3; 9 bases line up with TRBD1. CDR3 length equals 15 residues. V dropped 7 bases and J dropped 2; count of bases not matched to a gene: 7. Per the germline V gene, CDR1 is ENHRY and CDR2 is SYGVKD. The CDR3 DNA reads TGTGCCATCACTGCCGGGACAGGGTTCACAGATACGCAGTATTTT. It codes for CAITAGTGFTDTQYF.

The chain carries TRBV19 and TRBJ2-1; TRBD2 matches at 8 bases. Germline CDR1 LNHDA, CDR2 SQIVND (reference sequence). With 11 bases clipped from V and 9 bases from J, the junction kept 9 bases outside the gene matches. The CDR3 covers 12 residues. The CDR3 DNA follows: TGTGCCGTCGGCGGGGGGTGGCGTGAGCAGTTCTTC. Amino acids: CAVGGGWREQFF.

The chain has TRBV30 and TRBJ1-4, with D possibly matching TRBD1 (6 bases). The length of the CDR3 is 14 residues. Germline V gene sequence: CDR1 GTSNPN, CDR2 SVGIG (reference sequence). The ends were cut back, 4 bases at V and 8 bases at J, with 17 bases in the middle. CDR3 coding DNA: TGTGCCTGGAAAAGGGGAGGGGGGAGCGAAAAACTGTTTTTT. Its protein is CAWKRGGGSEKLFF.

This chain uses TRBV18 with TRBJ1-4, with D unresolved. This CDR3 spans 15 amino acids. V was cut by 6 bases and J by 6 bases, with 17 bases left in between. Germline V gene sequence: CDR1 KGHSH, CDR2 LQKENI. The chain's CDR3 is CASSLLHSKDEKLFF. The CDR3 DNA sequence: TGTGCCAGCTCGCTCCTACACAGTAAAGATGAAAAACTGTTTTTT.

This chain uses TRBV4-3 with TRBJ1-4, with 9 bases that match TRBD1. CDR1 and CDR2 (germline): LGHNA, YSLEER. Trimming took 1 base from V and 5 from J; bases not matched to a gene: 2. This CDR3 contains 15 residues. The CDR3 loop reads CASSQVGTGNEKLFF. CDR3 nucleotide sequence: TGCGCCAGCAGCCAAGTGGGGACAGGGAATGAAAAACTGTTTTTT.

The V and J genes are TRBV7-6 and TRBJ1-1, with TRBD1 matching 9 bases. The length of the CDR3 is 15 residues. CDR1 SGHVS and CDR2 FNYEAQ come from the germline V gene. V lost 2 bases to trimming and J lost 5 bases; unmatched junction nucleotides: 6. The CDR3 loop reads CASSLTGGEPTEAFF. In DNA form, the CDR3 reads TGTGCCAGCAGCTTAACAGGGGGCGAACCTACTGAAGCTTTCTTT. Together with reference TRBV7-6 and TRBJ1-1, the CDR3 gives the full variable domain: GAGVSQSPRYKVTKRGQDVALRCDPISGHVSLYWYRQALGQGPEFLTYFNYEAQQDKSGLPNDRFSAERPEGSISTLTIQRTEQRDSAMYRCASSLTGGEPTEAFFGQGTRLTVV.

The chain carries TRBV29-1 and TRBJ2-3, with a tentative D call TRBD2 (6 bases). The CDR3 loop spans 14 amino acids. Germline V gene data show CDR1 as SQVTM and CDR2 as ANQGSEA. V gave up 6 bases and J gave up 2 bases, with 15 bases separating them. The CDR3 reads CSVPGVHLTDTQYF. In nucleotides, the CDR3 is TGCAGCGTGCCGGGGGTCCACCTCACAGATACGCAGTATTTT.

The J gene is TRBJ1-4, the V gene TRBV12-5; the D gene is possibly TRBD1 (6 bases). Germline V lookup: CDR1 LGHNT, CDR2 FRNRAP. This CDR3 has 16 amino acids. V shed 1 base and J shed 0 bases, with 9 bases lying between them. CDR3 in amino acids: CASGLGQASTNEKLFF. The CDR3 DNA reads as TGTGCTAGTGGTTTGGGACAGGCATCAACTAATGAAAAACTGTTTTTT.